The 27 T cell receptor beta chains given below trace back to one sample, sequenced in a study of T cell responses to AZD1222 COVID-19 vaccine. Measured with immunoSEQ multiplex PCR; TCRdb has only the in-frame clones, and not every one. This sample carries about 92,000 clones, around nine tenths of them seen once, and the ten largest clones take roughly 2.7%. The sequenced sample was peripheral blood, obtained on day 0 of AZD1222 vaccination. The receptors come from an adult in good health.

This rearrangement joins TRBV28 to TRBJ1-6; 7 bases line up with TRBD1. The CDR3 extends over 15 amino acids. Germline CDR1 and CDR2: MDHEN and SYDVKM. V lost 2 bases and J lost 14; bases outside the gene matches: 12. CDR3 sequence: CASSLVTGHTVTLHF. The CDR3 DNA follows: TGTGCCAGCAGTTTAGTGACAGGGCATACGGTGACCCTCCACTTT.

This clone was found a few times. CDR3 region: CASGGASGSGEYEQFF. In DNA, the CDR3 is TGCGCCAGCGGGGGGGCCAGCGGGAGTGGGGAGTATGAGCAGTTCTTC. The rearrangement links TRBV10-2 to TRBJ2-1; TRBD2 agrees at 8 bases. Trimming cost V 8 bases and J 8 bases; bases outside gene matches: 17. CDR3 length: 16 amino acids. The V gene's germline CDR1 is WSHSY and CDR2 SAAADI.

This sequence joins TRBV7-3 and TRBJ1-1; perhaps TRBD1 as D (5 bases). V was pared by 3 bases and J by 1 base, with 9 bases between. Germline loops: CDR1 SGHTA, CDR2 FQGTGA. The CDR3 consists of 14 residues. Here the CDR3 DNA reads TGTGCCAGCAGCTTTACGGGGCGGAACACTGAAGCTTTCTTT. This encodes CASSFTGRNTEAFF.

The chain uses TRBV5-1 and TRBJ1-5, with 7 bases identical to TRBD1. The junction had 6 bases not matched to a gene; V was cut back by 4 bases and J by 5 bases. The CDR3 length is 14 residues. Germline assignment: CDR1 SGHRS and CDR2 YFSETQ. CDR3 amino acids: CASSVGQADQPQHF. CDR3 sequence (DNA): TGCGCCAGCAGCGTAGGACAGGCCGATCAGCCCCAGCATTTT.

V usage is TRBV30 and J usage is TRBJ2-5; 8 positions agree with TRBD2. The CDR3 totals 16 residues. Germline V gives CDR1 GTSNPN, CDR2 SVGIG (reference sequence). J gave up 4 bases and V 2 bases, and 12 bases lay outside the gene matches. The CDR3 loop is CAWSKGLREASETQYF. The CDR3 DNA reads TGTGCCTGGAGTAAGGGTTTGCGGGAGGCATCAGAGACCCAGTACTTC.

The chain combines TRBV11-2 with TRBJ1-1; 7 nucleotides match TRBD1. The germline gives CDR1 SGHAT, CDR2 FQNNGV. The CDR3 has 15 amino acids. The V and J ends lost 5 bases and 1 base, in that order; junction bases with no gene match: 7. CDR3 amino acids: CASSGPGTANTEAFF. CDR3 in DNA: TGTGCCAGCAGCGGTCCCGGGACAGCGAACACTGAAGCTTTCTTT.

The genes are TRBV19 and TRBJ1-5, with D perhaps TRBD1 (6 bases). This CDR3 region has 15 residues. Germline values: CDR1 LNHDA, CDR2 SQIVND (reference sequence). Trimming removed 2 bases at V and 1 base at J, with 9 bases between. This chain's CDR3 is CASSIRGGSNQPQHF. In DNA, the CDR3 is TGTGCCAGTAGTATAAGGGGGGGGAGCAATCAGCCCCAGCATTTT.

Here the CDR3 reads CASSLFGTEAFF. CDR3 DNA sequence: TGTGCCAGCAGTTTATTTGGGACTGAAGCTTTCTTT. V gene TRBV12-3 or TRBV12-4 combines with J gene TRBJ1-1; D is undetermined. V lost 2 bases and J lost 5, with 6 bases in between. The CDR3 sequence is 12 residues long.

The chain joins TRBV27 to TRBJ2-7; 9 bases fit TRBD2. Looked up from germline, CDR1 is MNHEY and CDR2 is SMNVEV (reference sequence). This CDR3 is 13 amino acids long. V gave up 5 bases and J gave up 7 bases; unmatched junction bases: 6. CDR3 region: CASSDGLALEQYF. Written as DNA, the CDR3 is TGTGCCAGCAGTGACGGACTAGCGTTAGAGCAGTACTTC.

The gene calls are TRBV27 and TRBJ1-6; D ambiguous. CDR1 is MNHEY, CDR2 SMNVEV, per germline (reference sequence). Trimming took off 3 bases at V and 0 bases at J, with 6 bases between the two ends. This CDR3 spans 15 amino acids. The CDR3 nucleotides read TGTGCCAGCAGTTTCAGGAGCTCCTATAATTCACCCCTCCACTTT. It specifies CASSFRSSYNSPLHF.

The rearrangement links TRBV21-1 to TRBJ1-2. TRBV21-1 is a documented pseudogene. This CDR3 region has 15 residues. CDR3 region: CASSKEDPHYYGYTF. For the CDR3, the DNA is TGTGCCAGCAGCAAAGAGGACCCCCACTACTATGGCTACACCTTC.

This chain uses TRBV4-1 with TRBJ1-5, with no clear D. Germline V gene data show CDR1 as MGHRA and CDR2 as YSYEKL. This CDR3 is 15 amino acids long. V was pared by 1 base and J by 1 base, with 8 bases between. The CDR3 here is CASSQVIRSNQPQHF. CDR3 coding DNA: TGCGCCAGCAGCCAAGTCATACGGAGCAATCAGCCCCAGCATTTT.

The chain uses TRBV6-6 and TRBJ2-5, with 8 bases fitting TRBD1. The J segment lost 2 bases and the V segment lost 5 bases, leaving 4 bases of the junction unmatched. CDR3 length: 14 amino acids. Germline loops: CDR1 MNHNY, CDR2 SVGAGI (reference sequence). The CDR3 reads CASSSRTGQETQYF. As DNA, the CDR3 is TGTGCCAGCAGTAGCCGGACAGGGCAAGAGACCCAGTACTTC.

This chain connects TRBV7-2 to TRBJ1-6, with D unclear. The length of the CDR3 is 15 residues. Deletions cut 5 bases from V and 7 bases from J, with 15 bases between. Germline-derived CDR1 and CDR2 are SGHTA and FQGNSA. The CDR3 loop reads CASSQHHGRNSPLHF. CDR3 bases: TGTGCCAGCAGCCAGCATCACGGCCGGAATTCACCCCTCCACTTT.

V and J are TRBV6-5 and TRBJ2-5, with 13 bases lining up with TRBD2. The CDR3 extends over 15 amino acids. Germline CDR1 reads MNHEY; CDR2 reads SVGAGI. Trimming at V came to 8 bases and at J to 3 bases, leaving 6 bases not matched to a gene. The CDR3 nucleotides are TGTGCCAGCGGCCCCGGACTAGCGGGAGAAGAGACCCAGTACTTC. Protein sequence: CASGPGLAGEETQYF.

CDR3 sequence (DNA): TGTGCCAGCAGCGCCCTGCTAGCGGGAGGAACAGATACGCAGTATTTT. Protein sequence: CASSALLAGGTDTQYF. The V call is TRBV9, the J call TRBJ2-3; 11 positions match TRBD2. J was trimmed by 3 bases and V by 3 bases; bases with no gene match: 6. The CDR3 extends over 16 amino acids. Germline V gene data show CDR1 as SGDLS and CDR2 as YYNGEE.

The rearrangement joins TRBV9 to TRBJ2-1; 7 positions match TRBD2. From germline, CDR1 is SGDLS and CDR2 YYNGEE. Trimming took 1 base from V and 7 from J; bases not matched to a gene: 8. The CDR3 loop spans 15 amino acids. The CDR3 sequence: CASSVSSGMMNEQFF. CDR3 sequence (DNA): TGTGCCAGCAGCGTATCAAGCGGGATGATGAATGAGCAGTTCTTC.

The chain has TRBV30 and TRBJ1-1; 7 positions agree with TRBD1. CDR3 length equals 12 residues. Losses at the gene ends were 5 bases for V and 4 bases for J; bases not matched to a gene: 4. Germline V gives CDR1 GTSNPN, CDR2 SVGIG (reference sequence). This CDR3 reads CAWAPGGTEAFF. The CDR3 nucleotides read TGTGCCTGGGCCCCAGGGGGCACTGAAGCTTTCTTT.

V usage is TRBV29-1 and J usage is TRBJ1-3; D is uncertain. Germline values: CDR1 SQVTM, CDR2 ANQGSEA. The CDR3 loop spans 14 amino acids. V was shortened by 6 bases and J by 0 bases, with 12 bases between the two germline ends. The CDR3 loop reads CSVDAGGSGNTIYF. Written as DNA, the CDR3 is TGCAGCGTAGACGCAGGCGGCTCTGGAAACACCATATATTTT.

The genes are TRBV30 and TRBJ2-3, with 14 positions matching TRBD2. The germline V gene encodes CDR1 GTSNPN and CDR2 SVGIG (reference sequence). The CDR3 is made up of 14 amino acids. V lost 7 bases, J lost 6 bases, and 6 bases stayed unmatched. The CDR3 DNA is TGTGCCTTTGGACTAGCGGGAGGTTCGGATACGCAGTATTTT. It specifies CAFGLAGGSDTQYF.

The chain carries TRBV25-1 and TRBJ1-5; TRBD1 is a possible D gene (5 bases). CDR1 is MGHDK, CDR2 SYGVNS, per germline. The CDR3 totals 17 residues. Trimming cost V 1 base and J 2 bases, with 15 bases left between them. The CDR3 coding sequence is TGTGCCAGCAGTGAATCCGGACACGGATCCGGCAATCAGCCCCAGCATTTT. Amino acids: CASSESGHGSGNQPQHF.

The genes are TRBV28 and TRBJ1-4; D unclear. The V gene's germline CDR1 is MDHEN and CDR2 SYDVKM. The V gene lost 5 bases and the J gene lost 5 bases, with 15 bases spanning the gap. This CDR3 is 15 amino acids long. The CDR3 nucleotides are TGTGCCAGCAGTGGTGTGGGCGGACTGAATGAAAAACTGTTTTTT. As protein: CASSGVGGLNEKLFF.

The chain links TRBV9 to TRBJ2-7; unclear D gene. CDR1 and CDR2 from the germline V gene are SGDLS and YYNGEE. Trimming stripped 0 bases from V and 2 bases from J, with 9 bases between. This CDR3 contains 14 residues. CDR3 bases: TGTGCCAGCAGCGTAGATTACAGAACCTACGAGCAGTACTTC. Translation gives CASSVDYRTYEQYF.

This clone is a singleton in its sample. The V gene is TRBV4-1, the J gene TRBJ1-5; possible D gene TRBD1, 6 bases. V dropped 0 bases and J dropped 0 bases, with 21 bases sitting between them. CDR1 is MGHRA, CDR2 YSYEKL, per germline. CDR3 size: 20 residues. CDR3 bases: TGCGCCAGCAGCCAAGATCGGACAGTATGGGGACCCAATAGCAATCAGCCCCAGCATTTT. Its protein product is CASSQDRTVWGPNSNQPQHF.

Turning to this clone: The sample holds other DNA sequences that translate to the same CDR3. The CDR3 here is CATSEGYGYTF. The DNA for the CDR3 is TGTGCCACCAGTGAAGGCTATGGCTACACCTTC. V gene TRBV24-1 combines with J gene TRBJ1-2; D not certain. Germline lookup yields CDR1 KGHDR and CDR2 SFDVKD. The CDR3 spans 11 residues. V lost 4 bases and J lost 4, with 3 bases in between.

A single count supports this clone. This chain joins TRBV28 and TRBJ2-7, with D perhaps matching TRBD2 (5 bases). Germline V gene sequence: CDR1 MDHEN, CDR2 SYDVKM. The CDR3 is 14 residues long. V lost 1 base and J lost 3, with 10 bases in between. The CDR3 nucleotides read TGTGCCAGCAGTTTATCGTCGGGAAACTACGAGCAGTACTTC. Translation: CASSLSSGNYEQYF.

The rearrangement joins TRBV19 to TRBJ1-1; D unclear. Germline V gene lookup returns CDR1 LNHDA and CDR2 SQIVND (reference sequence). The V end lost 4 bases, the J end lost 3 bases, and 12 bases lay between the germline ends. This CDR3 is built from 14 residues. CDR3 region: CASSRTAAHTEAFF. The CDR3 nucleotides read TGTGCCAGTAGTAGGACCGCGGCTCACACTGAAGCTTTCTTT.